The rows below give T cell receptor beta chains drawn from one sample of a study of CD4+ T cells in melanoma. The repertoire was sequenced with immunoSEQ multiplex PCR; TCRdb's copy has only in-frame clones and lacks some. The sample lists more than 90,000 clones, around 93% occurring once. The sample consisted of peripheral blood. The receptors stem from a human donor with melanoma. CDR3s include the opening cysteine and the closing phenylalanine or tryptophan. D genes are given only for firm matches. The size field is filled for only some rows; it gives once, few, many or a size class.

J	V	D	size	DNA	CDR3
TRBJ1-6	TRBV11-2	.	.	TGTGCCAGCAGCTCCCAGCCAGGGTTTCGGAATTCACCCCTCCACTTT	CASSSQPGFRNSPLHF
TRBJ2-3	TRBV27	TRBD2	.	TGTGCCAGCGGGACTAGCGGGAATTATGGGATAGATACGCAGTATTTT	CASGTSGNYGIDTQYF
TRBJ2-1	TRBV5-1	TRBD2	.	TGCGCCAGCAGCTTGCGAGCGGCGACTAGCGGGAGGGTTTACAATGAGCAGTTCTTC	CASSLRAATSGRVYNEQFF
TRBJ1-5	TRBV10-1	.	.	TGCGCCAGCAGTGTTTATCAGTCCCAGCATTTT	CASSVYQSQHF
TRBJ2-5	TRBV7-8	TRBD2	.	TGTGCCAGCAGCTCCTATAACCCGAGCGGGGGCTCGGCCCAGTACTTC	CASSSYNPSGGSAQYF
TRBJ2-2	TRBV6-4	.	.	TGTGCCAGCAGTGAAACTAGCAGCACCGGGGAGCTGTTTTTT	CASSETSSTGELFF
TRBJ1-2	TRBV13	TRBD1	few	TGTGCCAGCAGCCAGACAGGGAGGGGCGGCTACACCTTC	CASSQTGRGGYTF
TRBJ2-3	TRBV7-2	.	.	TGTGCCAGCAGCCCCCTGAGGGGCGGACACACAGATACGCAGTATTTT	CASSPLRGGHTDTQYF
TRBJ2-2	TRBV5-1	TRBD2	.	TGCGCCAGCAGCCCCGGACTAGCGGGGGGGCACACCGGGGAGCTGTTTTTT	CASSPGLAGGHTGELFF
TRBJ2-4	TRBV19	.	.	TGTGCCAGTACGGTAAACTCAATAGCCAAAAACATTCAGTACTTC	CASTVNSIAKNIQYF
TRBJ2-4	TRBV27	TRBD1	.	TGTGCCAGCAGTCCCACTTCAGGGGGTTGGGGAAACATTCAGTACTTC	CASSPTSGGWGNIQYF
TRBJ2-5	TRBV5-1	TRBD2	.	TGCGCCAGCAGCCCCAAGGATTGGGGGGGGACCGAGACCCAGTACTTC	CASSPKDWGGTETQYF
TRBJ2-5	TRBV19	TRBD2	.	TGTGCCAGTAGTCCCCTCGCGGGGGGGCGGGAGACCCAGTACTTC	CASSPLAGGRETQYF
TRBJ2-1	TRBV7-8	.	.	TGTGCCAGCAGCTTAGCAGGGTCCACCACCAATGAGCAGTTCTTC	CASSLAGSTTNEQFF
TRBJ1-4	TRBV15	.	.	TGTGCCACCAGCAGACAGATGGGATCAACTAATGAAAAACTGTTTTTT	CATSRQMGSTNEKLFF
TRBJ1-1	TRBV13	.	.	TGTGCCAGCAGCTTAGGCCGGTCGAACACTGAAGCTTTCTTT	CASSLGRSNTEAFF
TRBJ2-7	TRBV14	.	.	TGTGCCAGCAGCCAGAGAATCGAGCAGTACTTC	CASSQRIEQYF
TRBJ2-7	TRBV7-2	TRBD2	.	TGTGCCAGCAGCTTTCTAGCGGGGGGGATTGACGAGCAGTACTTC	CASSFLAGGIDEQYF
TRBJ2-1	TRBV25-1	TRBD1	.	TGTGCCAGCAGTGTCTACAGGGGAAACAATGAGCAGTTCTTC	CASSVYRGNNEQFF
TRBJ2-7	TRBV7-3	.	.	TGTGCCAGCAGCAGTCGAGACGAGCAGTACTTC	CASSSRDEQYF
TRBJ1-4	TRBV7-2	TRBD1	.	TGTGCCAGCAGCTCACAGGGGAGGGCTAATGAAAAACTGTTTTTT	CASSSQGRANEKLFF
TRBJ1-2	TRBV7-9	.	.	TGTGCCAGCAGCCAGGGGTATGGGGACTACACCTTC	CASSQGYGDYTF
TRBJ2-7	TRBV28	.	.	TGTGCCAGCAGTTTTGACAGTTCCTACGAGCAGTACTTC	CASSFDSSYEQYF
TRBJ1-1	TRBV18	.	.	TGTGCCAGCTCACCTCTGGGGGCGCGAGGTTTCACTGAAGCTTTCTTT	CASSPLGARGFTEAFF
TRBJ2-7	TRBV28	.	.	TGTGCCAGCAGTGGAGTTGGGGGAGGCTACGAGCAGTACTTC	CASSGVGGGYEQYF
TRBJ1-2	TRBV7-2	TRBD1	.	TGTGCCAGCACCCCCGACAGGGGGTACTATGGCTACACCTTC	CASTPDRGYYGYTF
TRBJ2-7	TRBV4-2	.	once	TGTGCCAGCAGCCAAGGGGTCACCTACGAGCAGTACTTC	CASSQGVTYEQYF
TRBJ1-4	TRBV7-8	.	.	TGTGCCAGCAGCCTCACCCGTTCCGGAAAACTGTTTTTT	CASSLTRSGKLFF
TRBJ1-2	TRBV19	.	.	TGTGCCAGTAGTACAGGGAGTCTTAACTATGGCTACACCTTC	CASSTGSLNYGYTF
TRBJ2-3	TRBV7-3	TRBD2	.	TGTGCCAGCAGCTCCGGGGGGGGTCCAGATACGCAGTATTTT	CASSSGGGPDTQYF
TRBJ2-5	TRBV5-1	.	once	TGCGCCAGCAGGGCTATTCAGGGTATTGGGGAGACCCAGTACTTC	CASRAIQGIGETQYF
TRBJ2-7	TRBV29-1	.	.	TGCAGCGTTGAATCCCGGGACGAGCAGTACTTC	CSVESRDEQYF
TRBJ2-7	TRBV5-1	TRBD1	.	TGCGCCAGCAGCCTCCGGACAGGCCGGAACGAGCAGTACTTC	CASSLRTGRNEQYF
TRBJ1-2	TRBV9	.	.	TGTGCCAGCAGCGGCCGTACGGGACGTCCAGTAAGCCACACCTTC	CASSGRTGRPVSHTF
TRBJ2-1	TRBV7-2	TRBD2	.	TGTGCCAGCAGCTTAGTGGCGGGAGCTTACAATGAGCAGTTCTTC	CASSLVAGAYNEQFF
TRBJ1-2	TRBV30	.	.	TGTGCCTGGAGTGTGGGGGGGGGCTATGGCTACACCTTC	CAWSVGGGYGYTF
TRBJ2-6	TRBV29-1	.	.	TGCAGCGTTGATGATAGTTCTGGGGCCAACGTCCTGACTTTC	CSVDDSSGANVLTF
TRBJ2-7	TRBV4-3	.	.	TGCGCCAGCAGCCAAGACCGGGACCTAATCTACGAGCAGTACTTC	CASSQDRDLIYEQYF
TRBJ2-5	TRBV28	.	.	TGTGCCAGCAGTTTCGTAAGGACTAAACGTGAGACCCAGTACTTC	CASSFVRTKRETQYF
TRBJ2-1	TRBV10-3	TRBD2	.	TGTGCCATCAATTTGGGACTAGAGAACAATGAGCAGTTCTTC	CAINLGLENNEQFF
TRBJ2-1	TRBV29-1	.	.	TGCAGCGTTGTAGTTCGGGGTATGGACAATGAGCAGTTCTTC	CSVVVRGMDNEQFF
TRBJ2-5	TRBV6-4	.	.	TGTGCCAGCAGTGAGGGGCGAAAGATAGAGACCCAGTACTTC	CASSEGRKIETQYF
TRBJ1-2	TRBV27	.	.	TGTGCCAGCAGTCCAAGGGTGCAGGTCTACAACTATGGCTACACCTTC	CASSPRVQVYNYGYTF
TRBJ2-3	TRBV4-3	TRBD1	.	TGCGCCAGCAGCCAAGACAGGGGGCGTGCAGATACGCAGTATTTT	CASSQDRGRADTQYF
TRBJ1-3	TRBV6-5	.	.	TGTGCCTCTCACTCCTCTGGAAACACCATATATTTT	CASHSSGNTIYF
TRBJ2-7	TRBV4-1	.	.	TGCGCCAGCAGCCACCATCACGAGCAGTACTTC	CASSHHHEQYF
TRBJ2-2	TRBV4-3	.	once	TGCGCCAGCAGCCAAGAGCCCCCGGGGGCCTACACCGGGGAGCTGTTTTTT	CASSQEPPGAYTGELFF
TRBJ2-1	TRBV27	.	.	TGTGCCAGCAGTTTACCGGTGGGTGAGCAGTTCTTC	CASSLPVGEQFF
TRBJ2-7	TRBV7-9	TRBD2	.	TGTGCCAGCAGCCCCCGGGGACTAGCGTACGACGAGCAGTACTTC	CASSPRGLAYDEQYF
TRBJ2-5	TRBV7-3	.	.	TGTGCCAGCAGCTTACTCGGGGCTCGGGAGACCCAGTACTTC	CASSLLGARETQYF